These T cell receptor beta chains were read from a single sample in a study of T cell changes during pregnancy in multiple sclerosis. Sequenced by immunoSEQ multiplex PCR; TCRdb stores in-frame clones only, minus some. The sample consists of approximately 28,000 clones, around nine tenths of them appearing once. The material sequenced was CD8+ T cells from peripheral blood mononuclear cells, taken before pregnancy. The receptor set was obtained from a female donor with multiple sclerosis, enrolled in a pregnancy study. Both conserved end residues are part of each CDR3. D genes are given only for firm matches. The size of a clone is reported for some rows only, either as once, few or many, or as a class for expanded clones.

v_call: TRBV5-1
clone_size: NA
d_call: TRBD2
j_call: TRBJ2-2
cdr3_aa: CASSLVPPLAGDSTGELFF
cdr3_nt: TGCGCCAGCAGCTTGGTGCCCCCCTTGGCGGGAGATTCAACCGGGGAGCTGTTTTTT

v_call: TRBV29-1
clone_size: once
d_call: NA
j_call: TRBJ1-1
cdr3_aa: CSVDGGRINTEAFF
cdr3_nt: TGCAGCGTTGACGGAGGGAGAATAAACACTGAAGCTTTCTTT

v_call: TRBV7-9
clone_size: NA
d_call: TRBD2
j_call: TRBJ2-1
cdr3_aa: CASSLVTSGMNEQFF
cdr3_nt: TGTGCCAGCAGCTTAGTCACTAGCGGGATGAATGAGCAGTTCTTC

v_call: TRBV27
clone_size: NA
d_call: NA
j_call: TRBJ1-3
cdr3_aa: CASGSGGGNTIYF
cdr3_nt: TGTGCCAGCGGGAGCGGGGGGGGAAACACCATATATTTT

v_call: TRBV28
clone_size: NA
d_call: TRBD1
j_call: TRBJ1-2
cdr3_aa: CASSLPGQGRYGYTF
cdr3_nt: TGTGCCAGCAGTTTACCCGGACAGGGGCGCTATGGCTACACCTTC

v_call: TRBV9
clone_size: NA
d_call: NA
j_call: TRBJ2-7
cdr3_aa: CASSVGTGPLREQYF
cdr3_nt: TGTGCCAGCAGCGTAGGCACAGGGCCATTGAGAGAGCAGTACTTC

v_call: TRBV29-1
clone_size: once
d_call: TRBD2
j_call: TRBJ2-7
cdr3_aa: CSVEGGEGRSYEQYF
cdr3_nt: TGCAGCGTTGAAGGGGGGGAGGGCCGCTCCTACGAGCAGTACTTC

v_call: TRBV19
clone_size: NA
d_call: NA
j_call: TRBJ1-5
cdr3_aa: CASSISSGNQPQHF
cdr3_nt: TGTGCCAGTAGTATATCGAGTGGCAATCAGCCCCAGCATTTT

v_call: TRBV11-2
clone_size: NA
d_call: TRBD1
j_call: TRBJ1-1
cdr3_aa: CASSSRDRGPGTEAFF
cdr3_nt: TGTGCCAGCAGTTCGCGGGACAGGGGCCCGGGCACTGAAGCTTTCTTT

v_call: TRBV27
clone_size: NA
d_call: NA
j_call: TRBJ2-1
cdr3_aa: CASSTQGPKYNEQFF
cdr3_nt: TGTGCCAGCAGTACGCAGGGCCCAAAATACAATGAGCAGTTCTTC